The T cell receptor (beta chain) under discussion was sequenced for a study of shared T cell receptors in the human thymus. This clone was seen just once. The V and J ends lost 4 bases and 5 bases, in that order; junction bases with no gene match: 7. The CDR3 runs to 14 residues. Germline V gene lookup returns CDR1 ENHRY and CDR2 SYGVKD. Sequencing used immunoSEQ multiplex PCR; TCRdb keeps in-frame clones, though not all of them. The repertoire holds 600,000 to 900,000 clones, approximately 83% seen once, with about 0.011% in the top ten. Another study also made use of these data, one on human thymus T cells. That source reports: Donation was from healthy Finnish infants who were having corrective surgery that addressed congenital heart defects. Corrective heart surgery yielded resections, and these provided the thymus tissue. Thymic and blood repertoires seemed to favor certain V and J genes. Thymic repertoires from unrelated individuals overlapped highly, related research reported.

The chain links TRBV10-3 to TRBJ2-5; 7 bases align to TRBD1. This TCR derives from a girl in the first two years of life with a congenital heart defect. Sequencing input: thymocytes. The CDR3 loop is CAISGNRGPETQYF. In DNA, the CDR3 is TGTGCCATCAGTGGGAACAGGGGACCGGAGACCCAGTACTTC.